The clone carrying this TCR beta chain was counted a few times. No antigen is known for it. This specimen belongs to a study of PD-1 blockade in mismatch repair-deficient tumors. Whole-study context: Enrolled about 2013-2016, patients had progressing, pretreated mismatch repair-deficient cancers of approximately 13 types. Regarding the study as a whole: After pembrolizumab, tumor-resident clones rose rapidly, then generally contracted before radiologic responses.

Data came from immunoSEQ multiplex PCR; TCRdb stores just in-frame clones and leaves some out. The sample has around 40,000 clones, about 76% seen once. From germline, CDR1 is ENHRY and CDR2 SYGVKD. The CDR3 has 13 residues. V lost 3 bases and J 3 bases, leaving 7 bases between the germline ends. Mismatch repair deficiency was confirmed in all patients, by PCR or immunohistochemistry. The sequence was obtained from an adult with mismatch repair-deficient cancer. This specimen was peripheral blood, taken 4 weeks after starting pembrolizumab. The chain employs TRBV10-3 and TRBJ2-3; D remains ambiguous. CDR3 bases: TGTGCCATCAGTGATAGTTGGACAGATACGCAGTATTTT. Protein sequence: CAISDSWTDTQYF.